The text below deals with one TCR beta chain. These data come from a study of blood T cell repertoires in COVID-19. Turning to the study itself: Samples came from the United States, Italy and Spain, spanning acute and convalescent COVID-19.

The CDR3 extends over 14 amino acids. Per the germline V gene, CDR1 is SGHVS and CDR2 is FQNEAQ. Trimming shortened V by 6 bases and J by 10 bases, and 19 bases separated the two germline ends. Profiled with immunoSEQ multiplex PCR; TCRdb holds only in-frame clones, not every one. The sample holds a few hundred thousand clones; roughly 87% are singletons and the top ten take about 2%. Source material: peripheral blood. The gene calls are TRBV7-8 and TRBJ1-5; D remains unclear. The sequence was obtained from a woman aged 50 to 60 who had recovered from COVID-19. CDR3 nucleotides: TGTGCCAGCAGTTTTCGCAGAGGTATTCACCCCCAGCATTTT. Residues: CASSFRRGIHPQHF. The full variable domain, with the rest looked up from reference TRBV7-8 and TRBJ1-5, is GAGVSQSPRYKVAKRGQDVALRCDPISGHVSLFWYQQALGQGPEFLTYFQNEAQLDKSGLPSDRFFAERPEGSVSTLKIQRTQQEDSAVYLCASSFRRGIHPQHFGDGTRLSIL.